This TCR beta chain was obtained from a study of blood T cells in healthy people across ages. Germline values: CDR1 SGHVS, CDR2 FQNEAQ. This CDR3 comprises 16 residues. Study-wide points: Age showed a roughly linear inverse relationship with TCR beta diversity per million T cells.

The second PCR ran about 7 to 12 cycles with a sample-barcoded 5' primer and J-beta primers. Each cDNA molecule was tagged by a template-switch adaptor that had 12 random nucleotides. TCRdb ran MiXCR on the 5' RACE reads and lists one entry per CDR3 protein. This repertoire shows about 670,000 distinct CDR3 sequences, over 40% found once; its top ten account for approximately 29%. Comments on this clonotype: Its specificity is unknown. The junction shows a germline mismatch at one end, possibly a read error.

The source of this sequence is a man aged 80 or over in good health. The J gene is TRBJ2-3, the V gene TRBV7-8; 7 bases are shared with TRBD2. The specimen was blood. CDR3 in amino acids: CAILRLAAPFADTRYF. The CDR3 coding sequence is TGTGCCATCCTACGACTAGCTGCGCCTTTCGCCGATACGCGGTATTTT.